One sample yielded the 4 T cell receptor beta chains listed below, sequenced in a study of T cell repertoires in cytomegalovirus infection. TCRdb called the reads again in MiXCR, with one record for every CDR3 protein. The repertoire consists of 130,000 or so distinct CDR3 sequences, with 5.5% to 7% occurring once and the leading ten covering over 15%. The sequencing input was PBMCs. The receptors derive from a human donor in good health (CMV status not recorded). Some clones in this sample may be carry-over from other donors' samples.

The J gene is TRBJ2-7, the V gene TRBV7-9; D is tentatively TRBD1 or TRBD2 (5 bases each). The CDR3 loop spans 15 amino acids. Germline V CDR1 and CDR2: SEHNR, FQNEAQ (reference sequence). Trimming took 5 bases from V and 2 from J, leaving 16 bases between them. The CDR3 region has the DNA TGTGCCAGCAGCAACCTGGGGACCCTGGCCTACGAGCAGTACTTC. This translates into CASSNLGTLAYEQYF.

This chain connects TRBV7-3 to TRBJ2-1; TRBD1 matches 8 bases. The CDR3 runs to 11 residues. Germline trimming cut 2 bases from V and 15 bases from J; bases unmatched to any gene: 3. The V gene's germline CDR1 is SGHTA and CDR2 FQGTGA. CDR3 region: CASSLGQGGFF. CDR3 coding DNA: TGTGCCAGCAGCTTAGGACAGGGAGGGTTCTTC.

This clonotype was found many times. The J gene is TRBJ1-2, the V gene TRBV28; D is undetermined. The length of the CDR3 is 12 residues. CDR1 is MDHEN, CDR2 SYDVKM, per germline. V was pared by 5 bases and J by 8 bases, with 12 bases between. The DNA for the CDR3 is TGTGCCAGCAGTGAATACCGCTTGGGCTACACCTTC. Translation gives CASSEYRLGYTF.

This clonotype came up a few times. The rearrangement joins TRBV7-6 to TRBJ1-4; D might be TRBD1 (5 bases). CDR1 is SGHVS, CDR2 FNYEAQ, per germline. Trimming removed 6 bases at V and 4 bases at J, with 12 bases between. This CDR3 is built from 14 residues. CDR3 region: CASSSWGGNEKLFF. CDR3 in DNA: TGTGCCAGCAGTTCTTGGGGGGGTAATGAAAAACTGTTTTTT.